This passage covers 20 T cell receptor beta chains from one sample sequenced in a study of human T cells and chemical hapten exposure. TCRdb redid the calling of the 5' RACE reads with MiXCR, one entry per CDR3 protein. Found here are approximately 150,000 distinct CDR3 sequences, around 4.4% of them singletons; the top ten hold around 1.4%. From whole blood left unfractionated, total RNA was extracted. These receptors originate from a female donor in good health.

This clonotype was seen at least ten times. The rearrangement uses TRBV11-2 and TRBJ2-3; D is uncertain. In germline, CDR1 is SGHAT, CDR2 FQNNGV. V shed 6 bases and J shed 4 bases, with 11 bases lying between them. The CDR3 is 13 amino acids. The CDR3 reads CASRLSASDTQYF. The CDR3, as DNA: TGTGCCAGCAGACTTTCTGCCTCAGATACGCAGTATTTT.

This clonotype was counted once. A much larger clone differs by one base, so this may be a read error. The CDR3 reads CASRHEGVSIDTQYF. Written as DNA, the CDR3 is TGTGCCAGCAGACACGAGGGGGTCAGCATAGATACGCAGTATTTT. The chain joins TRBV12-3 or TRBV12-4 to TRBJ2-3, with TRBD1 as a possible D gene (6 bases). The CDR3 runs to 15 residues.

This clonotype was detected ten times or more. The chain carries TRBV28 and TRBJ1-2; D may be TRBD1 (6 bases). The CDR3 is made up of 15 amino acids. CDR1 MDHEN and CDR2 SYDVKM come from the germline V gene. Between the trimmed V and J ends, which lost 4 bases and 4 bases, there was a span of 16 bases. CDR3 residues: CASSSSYGTPYGYTF. DNA of the CDR3: TGTGCCAGCAGTTCCAGTTACGGGACACCCTATGGCTACACCTTC.

This clonotype has ten or more counts. This chain links TRBV3-1 with TRBJ2-1, with D perhaps TRBD2 (6 bases). Germline CDR1 LGHDT, CDR2 YNNKEL (reference sequence). This CDR3 is built from 17 residues. Trimming stripped 6 bases from V and 2 bases from J, with 20 bases between. The CDR3 bases are TGTGCCAGCAGACAACAGGCCTGGGGGGTAGCCTACAATGAGCAGTTCTTC. This gives the protein CASRQQAWGVAYNEQFF.

V gene TRBV3-1 combines with J gene TRBJ2-2; tentatively, D is TRBD1 (6 bases). CDR1 and CDR2 from the germline V gene are LGHDT and YNNKEL (reference sequence). The V gene lost 1 base and the J gene lost 7 bases, with 10 bases spanning the gap. This CDR3 region has 14 residues. DNA for the CDR3: TGTGCCAGCAGCCAAGGAGGGGGTGGCGGGGAGCTGTTTTTT. The encoded protein is CASSQGGGGGELFF.

This clonotype has a count of ten or more. The chain carries TRBV2 and TRBJ2-5, with D uncertain. This CDR3 has 16 amino acids. Germline CDR1 is SNHLY and CDR2 is FYNNEI. Trimming shortened V by 1 base and J by 5 bases, and 17 bases separated the two germline ends. For the CDR3, the DNA is TGTGCCAGCAGTGAAGGTGTAGTAGGCAGTCAGGAGACCCAGTACTTC. Translated, it gives CASSEGVVGSQETQYF.

This clonotype was detected many times. The chain carries TRBV4-1 and TRBJ2-7, with 7 bases aligning to TRBD1. The CDR3 sequence is 15 residues long. CDR1 MGHRA and CDR2 YSYEKL come from the germline V gene. V shed 2 bases, J shed 0 bases, and the junction held 4 bases outside the gene matches. Here the CDR3 DNA reads TGCGCCAGCAGCCAACAGACAGGGCTCTCCTACGAGCAGTACTTC. Protein product: CASSQQTGLSYEQYF.

This clonotype was recorded at least ten times. V and J are TRBV12-3 or TRBV12-4 and TRBJ1-1; D remains unclear. The ends were cut back, 1 base at V and 4 bases at J, with 13 bases in the middle. The CDR3 runs 15 residues. CDR3 nucleotides: TGTGCCAGCAGTTTAGGGGCAGCCCGGGGCACTGAAGCTTTCTTT. Protein sequence: CASSLGAARGTEAFF.

This clonotype has ten or more counts. The chain carries TRBV7-2 and TRBJ2-1; 9 bases match TRBD2. The germline V gene encodes CDR1 SGHTA and CDR2 FQGNSA. The CDR3 is 15 residues long. V trimming: 6 bases; J trimming: 8 bases; junction bases outside the gene matches: 11. The CDR3 here is CASREKGTSKHEQFF. The CDR3 nucleotides are TGTGCCAGCAGGGAAAAAGGGACTAGCAAACATGAGCAGTTCTTC.

This clonotype was counted at least ten times. CDR3 coding DNA: TGTGCCAGCAGCTCCGGACAGGGGAGCTCCTATAATTCACCCCTCCACTTT. This sequence encodes CASSSGQGSSYNSPLHF. The V and J genes are TRBV9 and TRBJ1-6, with 9 bases fitting TRBD1. The CDR3 sequence is 17 residues long. V shed 4 bases and J 0 bases; nucleotides not matched to a gene: 5. Germline CDR1 is SGDLS and CDR2 is YYNGEE.

This clonotype was counted at least ten times. V and J are TRBV28 and TRBJ1-2, with 8 bases lining up with TRBD1. The length of the CDR3 is 14 residues. V lost 6 bases, J lost 6 bases, and 9 bases stayed unmatched. Germline-derived CDR1 and CDR2 are MDHEN and SYDVKM. CDR3 region: CASRQQGDLHGYTF. DNA of the CDR3: TGTGCCAGCAGACAACAGGGGGATTTACATGGCTACACCTTC.

This clonotype was detected ten times or more. V usage is TRBV7-2 and J usage is TRBJ1-1, with TRBD1 matching over 8 bases. CDR3 length: 14 residues. Germline V gene sequence: CDR1 SGHTA, CDR2 FQGNSA. The V segment lost 2 bases and the J segment 8 bases; nucleotides outside the gene matches: 7. The CDR3 reads CASSLIGWDREAFF. CDR3 sequence (DNA): TGTGCCAGCAGCTTAATCGGTTGGGACAGGGAAGCTTTCTTT.

This clonotype was recorded many times. V and J are TRBV6-5 and TRBJ2-7; no reliable D call. This CDR3 has 15 residues. CDR1 and CDR2 (germline): MNHEY, SVGAGI. Trimming removed 0 bases at V and 0 bases at J, with 9 bases between. CDR3 in amino acids: CASSYSGPASYEQYF. The CDR3 DNA is TGTGCCAGCAGTTACTCAGGGCCAGCCTCCTACGAGCAGTACTTC.

This clonotype was counted at least ten times. The V gene is TRBV29-1, the J gene TRBJ1-1; 7 bases align to TRBD1. The CDR3 has 12 residues. The trim removed 8 bases at V and 4 bases at J, leaving 7 bases unmatched. Germline V CDR1 and CDR2: SQVTM, ANQGSEA. In nucleotides, the CDR3 is TGCAGCCTTCGACAGGGAGGCACTGAAGCTTTCTTT. It specifies CSLRQGGTEAFF.

This clonotype was recorded at least ten times. The chain links TRBV6-2 or TRBV6-3 to TRBJ2-1, with TRBD1 as a possible D gene (7 bases). Germline CDR1 MNHEY, CDR2 SVGEGT. The CDR3 runs to 15 residues. Trimming removed 6 bases at V and 6 bases at J, with 18 bases between. The CDR3 coding sequence is TGTGCCAGCAGCTTTGACAGGGCGGGAAGCAATGAGCAGTTCTTC. Translating gives CASSFDRAGSNEQFF.

In its sample, this clonotype was seen many times. The chain links TRBV9 to TRBJ2-1; 8 positions agree with TRBD2. This CDR3 has 16 amino acids. The junction had 13 bases not matched to a gene; V was cut back by 3 bases and J by 8 bases. The germline V gene encodes CDR1 SGDLS and CDR2 YYNGEE. DNA of the CDR3: TGTGCCAGCAGCGCCGGGGAGACTAGCGTTCCCGATGAGCAGTTCTTC. Protein product: CASSAGETSVPDEQFF.

This clonotype has at least ten counts. CDR3 region: CASSSPDRFYEQYF. CDR3 nucleotides: TGTGCCAGCAGCTCCCCGGACAGGTTCTACGAGCAGTACTTC. This chain links TRBV5-5 with TRBJ2-7; 7 nucleotides line up with TRBD1. The germline CDR1 and CDR2 sequences are SGHKS and YYEKEE (reference sequence). V lost 3 bases to trimming and J lost 3 bases; unmatched junction nucleotides: 6. The CDR3 is made up of 14 amino acids.

Many counts were recorded for this clonotype. V is TRBV10-3 and J is TRBJ1-2; D gene ambiguous. Germline V CDR1 and CDR2: ENHRY, SYGVKD. The CDR3 consists of 13 residues. With 3 bases removed from V and 0 bases from J, the gap between germline ends came to 5 bases. CDR3 nucleotide sequence: TGTGCCATCAGTGACAGGTCTAACTATGGCTACACCTTC. Its translation: CAISDRSNYGYTF.

The V gene is TRBV9, the J gene TRBJ2-1; no firm D call. Trimming removed 2 bases at V and 6 bases at J, with 15 bases between. The CDR3 covers 15 residues. Germline V lookup: CDR1 SGDLS, CDR2 YYNGEE. Written as DNA, the CDR3 is TGTGCCAGCAGCGTGGATTCAAACAAGGGCAATGAGCAGTTCTTC. It specifies CASSVDSNKGNEQFF.

This clonotype was seen ten or more times. The J gene is TRBJ1-1, the V gene TRBV9; TRBD1 aligns across 8 bases. This CDR3 region has 13 residues. CDR1 SGDLS and CDR2 YYNGEE come from the germline V gene. V gave up 3 bases and J gave up 6 bases; unmatched junction bases: 4. CDR3 sequence reads: CASSAPGGSEAFF. The CDR3 nucleotides read TGTGCCAGCAGCGCCCCAGGGGGCTCTGAAGCTTTCTTT.